This T cell receptor beta chain appears in the sequencing data of a study of PD-L1 blockade in urothelial cancer. Regarding time point: pretreatment peripheral blood. V was cut by 4 bases and J by 3 bases, with 15 bases left in between. The CDR3 consists of 14 residues. Germline-derived CDR1 and CDR2 are GTSNPN and SVGIG (reference sequence). Assay: immunoSEQ multiplex PCR; the TCRdb copy retains only in-frame clones and omits some. The data contain fewer than 60,000 clones, about 81% of them singletons. This clone has only a few counts. The sample in question was PBMCs, obtained around atezolizumab (anti-PD-L1) treatment. This rearrangement joins TRBV30 to TRBJ1-1; D call uncertain. The sequence was collected from a man aged 70 or older with urothelial cancer. The CDR3 coding sequence is TGTGCCTGGACGAAGGTTTGGAGGTACACTGAAGCTTTCTTT. Protein: CAWTKVWRYTEAFF.